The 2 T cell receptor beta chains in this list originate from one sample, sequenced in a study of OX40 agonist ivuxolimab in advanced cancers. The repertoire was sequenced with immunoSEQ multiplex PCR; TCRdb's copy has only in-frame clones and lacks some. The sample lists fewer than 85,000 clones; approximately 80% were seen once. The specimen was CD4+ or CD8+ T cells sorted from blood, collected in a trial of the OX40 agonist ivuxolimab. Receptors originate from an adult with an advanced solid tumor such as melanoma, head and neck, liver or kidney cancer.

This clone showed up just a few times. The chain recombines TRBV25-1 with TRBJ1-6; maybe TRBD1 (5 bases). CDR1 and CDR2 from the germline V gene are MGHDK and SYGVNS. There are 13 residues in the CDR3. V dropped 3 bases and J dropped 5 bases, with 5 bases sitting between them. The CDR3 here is CASSDRDNSPLHF. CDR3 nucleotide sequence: TGTGCCAGCAGTGACAGGGATAATTCACCCCTCCACTTT.

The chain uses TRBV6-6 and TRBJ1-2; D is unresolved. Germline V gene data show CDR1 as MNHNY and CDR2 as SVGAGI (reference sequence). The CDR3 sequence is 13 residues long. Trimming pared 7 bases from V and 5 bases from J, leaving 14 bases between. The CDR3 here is CASKREEYYGYTF. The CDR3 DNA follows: TGTGCCAGCAAGAGGGAGGAGTATTATGGCTACACCTTC.